This T cell receptor beta chain is from a study of a mutant IDH1 vaccine in newly diagnosed glioma. Background on the study: Treated patients, approximately 60% male and about 38% female, averaged about 42 years of age.

The protocol was immunoSEQ multiplex PCR, while the TCRdb copy is restricted to in-frame clones and leaves out a portion. The repertoire holds roughly 30,000 clones, with 70% to 90% as singletons. In the case of this clone: The antigen remains unidentified.

Indicated time point: week 5, during vaccination. Topical imiquimod was applied with each vaccine dose, which held 300 ug of mutant IDH1 20-mer peptide. V lost 3 bases to trimming and J lost 3 bases, with 12 bases between them. This CDR3 region has 14 residues. CDR1 is MDHEN and CDR2 is SYDVKM in the germline V gene. This receptor was obtained from a man in his late teens or twenties with glioma. This sequence joins TRBV28 and TRBJ2-7; D is possibly TRBD1 (6 bases). The input for sequencing was PBMCs, taken from a glioma patient whose treatment included an IDH1 peptide vaccine. The CDR3 coding sequence is TGTGCCAGCAGTTTTTCCGACAGGAGCTACGAGCAGTACTTC. Its translation is CASSFSDRSYEQYF.